This T cell receptor (beta chain) came from a study of cytomegalovirus exposure and HLA in healthy donors. V lost 3 bases and J lost 3, with 8 bases in between. Germline assignment: CDR1 SQVTM and CDR2 ANQGSEA. There are 12 residues in the CDR3. Primers for the PCR totalled 60 Vbeta and 13 Jbeta. Assay used: immunoSEQ multiplex PCR; TCRdb lists only in-frame clones, some missing. The table shows 30,000 or so clones, with 65% occurring only once. A note on this clone: Its specificity is not known.

The study's findings and limits: Sequences of the TCR beta chain were said to predict the HLA-A and HLA-B alleles of most subjects accurately. For most TCR sequences rarity was the rule, although some public TCRs occurred in many donors.

Sequencing was carried out using PBMCs. This receptor was obtained from a man in his fifties in good health and CMV-seropositive. The chain combines TRBV29-1 with TRBJ2-5; D uncertain. CDR3 in amino acids: CSVEHGEETQYF. The CDR3, as DNA: TGCAGCGTTGAGCACGGAGAAGAGACCCAGTACTTC.